The rows below give T cell receptor beta chains drawn from one sample of a study of identical twins. A single record per CDR3 protein comes from TCRdb applying MiXCR to the 5' RACE reads. The sample yields some 570,000 distinct CDR3 sequences, 20% to 25% seen once. This sample was also put to use in a study of yellow fever vaccine responses in identical twins.

Sample: CD4+ T cells sorted from blood. The receptor source for this set is a woman aged 18-29 years in good health. The CDR3 runs from the conserved cysteine through the conserved F or W. D genes are given only for firm matches. Rows give clone size only sometimes, using once, few, many, or a class for an expanded clone.

d_gene	abundance	len	v_gene	j_gene	CDR3aa	CDR3nt
.	.	13	TRBV5-1	TRBJ2-7	CASSPSAGYEQYF	TGCGCCAGCAGCCCCAGCGCGGGGTACGAGCAGTACTTC
TRBD1	few	15	TRBV3-1	TRBJ1-5	CASSLGTGTIQPQHF	TGTGCCAGCAGCTTAGGGACAGGCACCATTCAGCCCCAGCATTTT
.	.	14	TRBV20-1	TRBJ1-4	CSANIRDSGEKLFF	TGCAGTGCTAACATCCGAGACAGTGGGGAAAAACTGTTTTTT
.	few	14	TRBV19	TRBJ2-3	CASSITRKTYTQYF	TGTGCCAGTAGTATTACACGGAAGACTTATACGCAGTATTTT
.	.	14	TRBV5-1	TRBJ2-6	CASTTMAGANVLTF	TGCGCCAGCACCACCATGGCTGGGGCCAACGTCCTGACTTTC
TRBD2	.	15	TRBV5-8	TRBJ2-7	CASRPTSGGAGEQYF	TGTGCCAGCAGGCCCACTAGCGGGGGGGCTGGAGAGCAGTACTTC
.	.	15	TRBV24-1	TRBJ2-5	CATSDPGTSKETQYF	TGTGCCACCAGTGACCCTGGGACATCCAAAGAGACCCAGTACTTC
.	few	13	TRBV12-3/TRBV12-4	TRBJ2-3	CANGSLNTDTQYF	TGTGCCAACGGCTCCCTCAACACAGATACGCAGTATTTT
.	.	11	TRBV12-3/TRBV12-4	TRBJ2-1	CATRSYNEQFF	TGTGCCACCCGATCCTACAATGAGCAGTTCTTC
.	few	16	TRBV6-1	TRBJ2-4	CASSPGGGGSQNIQYF	TGTGCCAGCAGCCCCGGCGGTGGGGGTAGCCAAAACATTCAGTACTTC
TRBD2	few	16	TRBV18	TRBJ2-7	CASSPNRAGGEYEQYF	TGTGCCAGCTCACCAAATCGAGCGGGAGGAGAATACGAGCAGTACTTC
.	.	13	TRBV7-9	TRBJ1-5	CASSQGSGQPQHF	TGTGCCAGCAGCCAGGGTTCCGGGCAGCCCCAGCATTTT
.	once	16	TRBV18	TRBJ2-6	CASSPMEGPGANVLTF	TGTGCCAGCTCACCAATGGAGGGCCCTGGGGCCAACGTCCTGACTTTC
.	.	15	TRBV20-1	TRBJ2-3	CSASLAKGGTDTQYF	TGCAGTGCTAGTCTGGCGAAGGGGGGCACAGATACGCAGTATTTT
TRBD2	few	18	TRBV27	TRBJ2-5	CASRGTRGGDLYQETQYF	TGTGCCAGCAGGGGGACTAGAGGGGGGGATCTGTACCAAGAGACCCAGTACTTC
.	few	11	TRBV5-1	TRBJ2-1	CASGDYNEQFF	TGCGCCAGCGGAGACTACAATGAGCAGTTCTTC
.	many	11	TRBV29-1	TRBJ2-5	CSVEGGETQYF	TGCAGCGTTGAGGGTGGGGAGACCCAGTACTTC
TRBD2	.	18	TRBV7-3	TRBJ2-3	CASSLRGTSGRLTDTQYF	TGTGCCAGCAGCTTAAGGGGGACTAGCGGGAGACTCACAGATACGCAGTATTTT
.	few	14	TRBV15	TRBJ1-5	CATSRDLGTGPQHF	TGTGCCACCAGCAGAGATCTCGGAACTGGGCCCCAGCATTTT
.	.	16	TRBV29-1	TRBJ1-3	CSVQKSIQGSGNTIYF	TGCAGCGTTCAAAAGAGCATACAGGGTTCCGGAAACACCATATATTTT
.	few	15	TRBV29-1	TRBJ2-3	CSVADVSLSTDTQYF	TGCAGCGTTGCAGACGTCAGCCTCAGCACAGATACGCAGTATTTT
.	.	13	TRBV7-3	TRBJ2-3	CASSLSSADTQYF	TGTGCCAGCAGCTTAAGTAGCGCAGATACGCAGTATTTT
.	.	16	TRBV4-1	TRBJ2-4	CASSDLSGLAKNIQYF	TGCGCCAGCAGCGACCTTAGTGGCCTAGCCAAAAACATTCAGTACTTC
.	few	15	TRBV20-1	TRBJ2-2	CSASARHANTGELFF	TGCAGTGCTAGTGCCAGGCACGCGAACACCGGGGAGCTGTTTTTT
TRBD2	many	16	TRBV6-4	TRBJ2-1	CASRSTSGVLYNEQFF	TGTGCCAGCAGAAGTACTAGCGGAGTCCTTTACAATGAGCAGTTCTTC
.	few	14	TRBV5-1	TRBJ2-2	CASRVAEITGELFF	TGCGCCAGCAGGGTAGCGGAAATTACCGGGGAGCTGTTTTTT
.	few	15	TRBV27	TRBJ2-5	CASSSWTSATKTQYF	TGTGCCAGCAGTTCCTGGACCAGCGCCACAAAGACCCAGTACTTC
TRBD1	few	14	TRBV20-1	TRBJ2-7	CSATPRQGLYEQYF	TGCAGTGCTACACCCAGACAGGGCCTCTACGAGCAGTACTTC
.	.	14	TRBV2	TRBJ2-1	CASFGLLGAFLQFF	TGTGCCAGCTTCGGACTCCTTGGGGCCTTCCTGCAGTTCTTC
TRBD1	.	16	TRBV6-5	TRBJ1-5	CASSLDLTGLDQPQHF	TGTGCCAGCAGTCTCGACCTGACAGGGTTGGATCAGCCCCAGCATTTT
.	.	14	TRBV20-1	TRBJ2-5	CSANFRYSQETQYF	TGCAGTGCTAATTTCCGTTACTCACAAGAGACCCAGTACTTC
.	few	12	TRBV12-3/TRBV12-4	TRBJ2-5	CASSLGLGTQYF	TGTGCCAGCAGTTTGGGTCTGGGGACCCAGTACTTC
.	few	13	TRBV3-1	TRBJ2-2	CASSNTGNGELFF	TGTGCCAGCAGCAACACTGGAAACGGGGAGCTGTTTTTT
TRBD2	few	16	TRBV7-6	TRBJ2-3	CASSSQSGGYTDTQYF	TGTGCCAGCAGCAGCCAATCGGGAGGGTACACAGATACGCAGTATTTT
.	few	17	TRBV12-3/TRBV12-4	TRBJ2-6	CASSFVSLLSGANVLTF	TGTGCCAGCAGTTTTGTGTCCCTTCTCTCTGGGGCCAACGTCCTGACTTTC
TRBD1	few	12	TRBV12-3/TRBV12-4	TRBJ1-2	CASSWDSFGYTF	TGTGCCAGCAGTTGGGACAGTTTCGGCTACACCTTC
.	few	13	TRBV28	TRBJ2-7	CASSMGGGYEQYF	TGTGCCAGCTCCATGGGGGGTGGCTACGAGCAGTACTTC
.	.	13	TRBV27	TRBJ2-1	CASSLGPRSPLFF	TGTGCCAGCAGTTTAGGCCCTCGGTCCCCCCTGTTCTTC
TRBD1	few	15	TRBV29-1	TRBJ1-1	CSVAGTGGKDTEAFF	TGCAGCGTCGCCGGGACAGGGGGCAAGGACACTGAAGCTTTCTTT
.	few	14	TRBV7-9	TRBJ2-1	CASTIEGRDNEQFF	TGTGCCAGCACTATAGAGGGAAGGGACAATGAGCAGTTCTTC
.	few	16	TRBV12-3/TRBV12-4	TRBJ2-5	CASSFGQGILQETQYF	TGTGCCAGCAGTTTTGGGCAGGGGATACTCCAAGAGACCCAGTACTTC
.	.	13	TRBV20-1	TRBJ2-3	CSPVEHSTDTQYF	TGCAGTCCTGTAGAGCACAGCACAGATACGCAGTATTTT